This record covers a single T cell receptor beta chain. Its binding antigen is unknown. No clone much larger than this one lies a single base away; base qualities are absent. This sample is part of a study of blood T cell repertoires in COVID-19 (dated by TCRdb to about 2020). Broadly, across the study: Collaborator samples came from the United States, Italy and Spain and covered acute and convalescent phases of COVID-19. The material from the prospective study consisted of cDNA or gDNA derived from T cells, B-cell-depleted T cells, or PBMCs. The dataset comprised deeply sampled blood TCRbeta repertoires from subjects exposed to, actively infected with, or recovered from COVID-19. The repertoires were made available in a free public database intended to serve as a resource for research on the immune response to SARS-CoV-2. Samples came from the ongoing ImmuneRACE study (first 160 participants) plus 1,254 subjects from 6 global collaborators. Sample metadata almost always included a de-identified subject ID, COVID-19 status, age in years and sex. HLA class I and class II types, where available, came from metadata supplied by the sample provider rather than from assay-based typing.

Broader findings and caveats from the paper: The quantity of clinical and demographic metadata differed by source and by participant and was supplied without curation.

Collaborating institutions collected whole blood in K2EDTA tubes following their own protocols. For TCRbeta analysis, collaborators shipped samples in one of three forms: frozen whole blood, isolated PBMCs, or DNA extracted from either of those sample types. V and J are truncated by 0 bases and 0 bases respectively, leaving an intervening sequence of 8 bases. The CDR3 goes from the cysteine to the phenylalanine over 15 residues. The only DNA kept is the CDR3, 45 bases in frame from the first base. The germline V gene sets CDR1 to MGHRA and CDR2 to YSYEKL. TCRbeta CDR3 regions were amplified from genomic DNA using the immunoSEQ Assay, a bias-controlled multiplex PCR. The study's processing was this. Within the assay, amplification of reference gene primers was used to estimate how many nucleated cells each sample contained. Sequence reads were collapsed and filtered to measure the absolute abundance of every unique TCRbeta CDR3 rearrangement. For each sample, productive Simpson clonality was calculated as the square root of Simpson's diversity index across productive rearrangements. TCRdb re-hosts the immuneACCESS table, in-frame sequences only. Its copies lack some clones; in the studies checked, an unresolved V gene accounts for under half of them, and the cause for the rest is not known. The D gene and trimming were derived from the DNA, and the V and J assignments and clone size from that table. Across this sample there are under 250,000 clones, with 75% to 85% seen only once. The top ten constitute approximately 4.8% of the sample.

The source material was peripheral blood. This sequence was found in a woman aged 65 to 85 with acute or convalescent COVID-19. The chain couples TRBV4-1 to TRBJ1-1; no D gene can be assigned with confidence. The CDR3 amino acid sequence is: CASSQDTSLNTEAFF. The nucleotide sequence reads as follows: TGCGCCAGCAGCCAAGACACCAGTTTGAACACTGAAGCTTTCTTT.